This T cell receptor (beta chain) is drawn from a study of T-cell memory formation after mild COVID-19 (dated by TCRdb to the early 2020s). General notes on the study: Most TCR sequence clusters were specific to one of the two donors. In a couple of donors, T-cell clones that expanded and contracted after mild COVID-19 were tracked by sequencing TCRalpha and TCRbeta repertoires over time. The cohort was made up of two young adult volunteers, one female and one male, who were previously healthy. What the work shows at the level of the full study, not this receptor alone: Contracting CD4+ clones appeared mostly in the CM and EM memory subsets, whereas CD8+ clones were enriched in EMRA. Clones that contracted from day 15 to 85 showed balanced CD4/CD8 phenotypes, whereas a second wave of clones that expanded from day 15 to 37 leaned towards CD4+. Some responding clones were found in pre-infection memory, which suggests that pre-existing cross-reactive memory T cells took part in the SARS-CoV-2 response. SARS-CoV-2 specificity of the second-wave clones peaking on day 37 was not confirmed. Only a couple of mild cases were covered by the study, and larger cohorts that include severe cases with pre-infection samples were considered necessary.

Comments on this clonotype: The antigen it binds to is not known. Base qualities are missing; no much larger clone stands one base away.

Ficoll-Paque density gradient centrifugation was the method used to isolate PBMCs. This sample was sequenced with an Illumina NovaSeq 6000. TCRalpha and TCRbeta cDNA libraries were constructed by 5'RACE with constant-segment primers, with sample barcodes and unique molecular identifiers being introduced. Trizol reagent was used to extract RNA from every sample. Libraries were amplified in two PCR steps, with a second sample barcode and Illumina TruSeq adapters added in the second step. Sequencing of the libraries was done on an Illumina NovaSeq, producing 2 x 150 bp paired-end reads. The original methods were these. With migec v1.2.7, reads were demultiplexed and then collapsed into UMI-guided consensus sequences. Using mixcr v2.1.11, UMI consensuses were aligned to TRA and TRB V and J templates and then assembled into clonotypes. Clonotypes were classified as expanded or contracted when called significant by both edgeR and NoisET, with noise models trained on biological replicates. For edgeR calls, a false discovery rate-adjusted p below 0.01 and a log2 fold-change threshold of 1 were applied. PCA with hierarchical clustering of max-normalized trajectories of the 1000 most abundant clonotypes was used as exploratory dynamics analysis. The CD4 or CD8 phenotype of responding clones was assigned using the separately sequenced CD4+ and CD8+ repertoires. TCRdb reanalyzed the raw reads on its own, using fastp at Q25 for trimming and MiXCR for clone calling, and kept in-frame beta chains. When rows share a CDR3 protein, they turn into one entry using the most common DNA and genes. The V and J calls shown here were made by TCRdb, not taken from the authors' results. The sample contains 350,000 to 500,000 distinct CDR3 sequences, 15% to 25% of them found a single time. Roughly 8.4% of the sample goes to the ten largest clones.

Its CDR3 holds 13 amino acids, cysteine through phenylalanine. The DNA shown is the 39-base CDR3, in frame from base 1. CDR1 and CDR2, looked up from the germline V gene, are SGHDN and FVKESK. V was cut back by 3 bases and J by 2 bases, leaving a gap of 7 bases between them. Sequencing input: PBMCs or a T cell subset sorted from them (not recorded which). The TCR was taken from an adult woman who had mild COVID-19 (a few samples of this study predate the infection). The sample titles of this study are shuffled in the database, so cell type and time point are left out; the donor was told from shared clones. Recombination joined TRBV14 with TRBJ1-1; the D gene cannot be resolved reliably. CDR3 protein: CASSHVRNTEAFF. At the DNA level, the sequence is TGTGCCAGCAGCCATGTCCGAAACACTGAAGCTTTCTTT.